The 17 T cell receptor beta chains presented below share a single source sample, sequenced in a study of shared clonotypes between healthy human individuals. Clones were read by immunoSEQ multiplex PCR, and TCRdb kept only the in-frame ones, dropping some. The sample records 2 million to 2.5 million clones, approximately 96% being singletons. Sequenced sample: naive CD4+ T cells sorted from blood. The sample's subset: CD45RA+ positively selected. Receptors originate from a man aged 18 to 35 in good health.

J is TRBJ2-5 and V is TRBV7-2; D is perhaps TRBD1 or TRBD2 (5 bases each). The CDR3 consists of 16 residues. V was trimmed by 2 bases and J by 2 bases, leaving 15 bases between them. CDR1 SGHTA and CDR2 FQGNSA come from the germline V gene. CDR3 sequence reads: CASSLSQGRLQETQYF. CDR3 coding DNA: TGTGCCAGCAGCTTATCTCAGGGACGATTACAAGAGACCCAGTACTTC.

The chain recombines TRBV10-2 with TRBJ2-7, with TRBD1 matching over 7 bases. CDR3 length: 14 amino acids. The germline V gene encodes CDR1 WSHSY and CDR2 SAAADI. V trimming: 4 bases; J trimming: 7 bases; junction bases outside the gene matches: 10. CDR3 in DNA: TGCGCCAGCAGTGTGACAGGGACCGAGGTGGAGCAGTACTTC. Protein sequence: CASSVTGTEVEQYF.

As concerns this clone: The same CDR3 also results from other DNA sequences found in this sample. This chain joins TRBV6-5 and TRBJ2-7, with no clear D. Germline assignment: CDR1 MNHEY and CDR2 SVGAGI. Trimming removed 0 bases at V and 3 bases at J, with 6 bases between. The CDR3 spans 13 residues. The CDR3 bases are TGTGCCAGCAGTTACTCTCGTGGCTACGAGCAGTACTTC. This sequence encodes CASSYSRGYEQYF.

The chain has TRBV27 and TRBJ1-1; D is ambiguous. Germline V gene lookup returns CDR1 MNHEY and CDR2 SMNVEV (reference sequence). The CDR3 is 13 residues long. Trimming pared 2 bases from V and 9 bases from J, leaving 13 bases between. The CDR3 here is CASSLREGFQAFF. For the CDR3, the DNA is TGTGCCAGCAGTTTAAGGGAGGGCTTTCAAGCTTTCTTT.

The CDR3 here is CASSQLIGQPQHF. The CDR3 DNA is TGCGCCAGCAGCCAACTTATTGGCCAGCCCCAGCATTTT. The gene calls are TRBV4-1 and TRBJ1-5; D unclear. The V gene's germline CDR1 is MGHRA and CDR2 YSYEKL. V was shortened by 2 bases and J by 7 bases, with 9 bases between the two germline ends. The CDR3 is 13 residues long.

This clone has only one observation. The rearrangement links TRBV18 to TRBJ1-1; D not resolved. This CDR3 spans 14 amino acids. With 6 bases removed from V and 4 bases from J, the gap between germline ends came to 15 bases. The germline V gene has CDR1 KGHSH and CDR2 LQKENI. CDR3 nucleotide sequence: TGTGCCAGCTCCCCGGTCGAGACGGGCACTGAAGCTTTCTTT. This gives the protein CASSPVETGTEAFF.

The chain has TRBV25-1 and TRBJ2-6; TRBD1 matches 10 bases. V lost 7 bases and J lost 1; bases outside the gene matches: 10. This CDR3 has 18 amino acids. The germline V gene has CDR1 MGHDK and CDR2 SYGVNS. CDR3 in DNA: TGTGCCAGCACCCGTACTCCGGGACAGGGGTCTGGGGCCAACGTCCTGACTTTC. Residues: CASTRTPGQGSGANVLTF.

Turning to this clone: Other DNA sequences in this sample translate to the same CDR3. The J gene is TRBJ1-5, the V gene TRBV10-2; no firm D call. V gave up 1 base and J gave up 4 bases, with 5 bases separating them. The CDR3 covers 13 residues. Germline CDR1 is WSHSY and CDR2 is SAAADI. This CDR3 is CASSELGNQPQHF. The CDR3 region has the DNA TGCGCCAGCAGTGAGTTGGGAAATCAGCCCCAGCATTTT.

The gene calls are TRBV2 and TRBJ1-1; unclear D gene. Germline V gene data show CDR1 as SNHLY and CDR2 as FYNNEI. Trimming removed 6 bases at V and 1 base at J, with 6 bases between. The CDR3 contains 12 residues. CDR3 sequence: CASRSANTEAFF. The CDR3 region has the DNA TGTGCCAGCAGGTCAGCGAACACTGAAGCTTTCTTT.

This clone was seen a handful of times. The sample holds other DNA sequences that translate to the same CDR3. The rearrangement uses TRBV11-2 and TRBJ2-7, with D hard to call. Trimming took off 4 bases at V and 2 bases at J, with 3 bases between the two ends. The germline V gene encodes CDR1 SGHAT and CDR2 FQNNGV. The CDR3 covers 11 residues. The CDR3 nucleotides are TGTGCCAGCAGCTCGGCCTACGAGCAGTACTTC. Translated, it gives CASSSAYEQYF.

The gene calls are TRBV5-1 and TRBJ2-1, with 7 bases aligning to TRBD1. Unmatched junction bases numbered 8, after V lost 0 bases and J lost 8 bases. The CDR3 has 15 amino acids. From germline, CDR1 is SGHRS and CDR2 YFSETQ. DNA for the CDR3: TGCGCCAGCAGCTTGGAACAGGGGTTTGTTGATGAGCAGTTCTTC. It specifies CASSLEQGFVDEQFF. Supplemented by reference TRBV5-1 and TRBJ2-1, the full variable domain reads KAGVTQTPRYLIKTRGQQVTLSCSPISGHRSVSWYQQTPGQGLQFLFEYFSETQRNKGNFPGRFSGRQFSNSRSEMNVSTLELGDSALYLCASSLEQGFVDEQFFGPGTRLTVL.

The chain carries TRBV5-6 and TRBJ2-5, with TRBD2 identical over 8 bases. With V trimmed by 1 base and J by 5 bases, 4 bases remained unmatched. In germline, CDR1 is SGHDT, CDR2 YYEEEE. The length of the CDR3 is 14 residues. The CDR3 DNA reads TGTGCCAGCAGCTTGAGCGGGGGAAGTGAGACCCAGTACTTC. It is translated as CASSLSGGSETQYF.

The genes are TRBV11-3 and TRBJ2-2; 7 bases match TRBD2. The length of the CDR3 is 17 residues. Germline-derived CDR1 and CDR2 are SGHNT and YENEEA. The ends lost 1 base at V and 7 bases at J; junction bases unmatched: 12. The CDR3 nucleotides read TGTGCCAGCAGCTTAGTTCGTGGCGGGAGTCTTGGCGGGGAGCTGTTTTTT. It codes for CASSLVRGGSLGGELFF.

The V call is TRBV29-1, the J call TRBJ2-3; D unclear. This CDR3 has 13 residues. Trimming took off 3 bases at V and 2 bases at J, with 9 bases between the two ends. Germline values: CDR1 SQVTM, CDR2 ANQGSEA. CDR3 in DNA: TGCAGCGTTGATGGGCTCCACACAGATACGCAGTATTTT. Its protein product is CSVDGLHTDTQYF.

The rearrangement joins TRBV29-1 to TRBJ2-7; 11 positions match TRBD2. This CDR3 is 15 amino acids long. V shed 5 bases and J 0 bases; nucleotides not matched to a gene: 6. The germline gives CDR1 SQVTM, CDR2 ANQGSEA. The CDR3 region has the DNA TGCAGCGTTTTGCTAGCGGGAGGTAACTCCTACGAGCAGTACTTC. It yields the protein CSVLLAGGNSYEQYF.

This clone has just one count. The chain is built from TRBV4-1 and TRBJ1-2; no clear D gene. V lost 1 base, J lost 4 bases, and 7 bases lay in between. Per the germline V gene, CDR1 is MGHRA and CDR2 is YSYEKL. This CDR3 is 13 amino acids long. The DNA of the CDR3 is TGCGCCAGCAGCCAAGCGGCTCCCTATGGCTACACCTTC. Translating it yields CASSQAAPYGYTF.

The V gene is TRBV5-8, the J gene TRBJ2-3; D gene unclear. This CDR3 has 12 residues. The ends were cut back, 0 bases at V and 4 bases at J, with 3 bases in the middle. The germline gives CDR1 SGHTS, CDR2 YDEGEE. The CDR3 DNA reads TGTGCCAGCAGCTTGGAGCCAGATACGCAGTATTTT. Its protein product is CASSLEPDTQYF.